This is a list of T cell receptor beta chains from one sample in a study of OX40 agonist ivuxolimab in advanced cancers. The assay was immunoSEQ multiplex PCR, and TCRdb's table has in-frame clones only and misses some. Altogether 50,000 to 70,000 clones are present, 85% to 90% being singletons, with the ten largest covering 13% to 15%. Sequenced here: CD4+ or CD8+ T cells sorted from blood, sampled in a trial of the OX40 agonist ivuxolimab. The receptors derive from an adult with an advanced solid tumor such as melanoma, head and neck, liver or kidney cancer. Both conserved end residues are part of each CDR3. A D gene is named only where the DNA matches it firmly. The listing skips clone size in some rows; elsewhere it reads once, few, many or a size class.

CASSPPWGDPYNEQFF	TGTGCCAGCAGCCCACCGTGGGGGGACCCCTACAATGAGCAGTTCTTC	NA	NA	TRBV28	TRBJ2-1
CACQSGGASDTQYF	TGTGCCTGCCAGAGCGGGGGGGCATCAGATACGCAGTATTTT	TRBD2	NA	TRBV19	TRBJ2-3
CASSLRGPAYEQYF	TGCGCCAGCAGCTTGAGGGGGCCCGCCTACGAGCAGTACTTC	TRBD1	NA	TRBV5-1	TRBJ2-7
CATSGLSDNEQFF	TGTGCCACCAGTGGTCTGTCAGACAATGAGCAGTTCTTC	NA	NA	TRBV10-3	TRBJ2-1
CASNAGGETQYF	TGTGCCAGCAACGCAGGGGGTGAGACCCAGTACTTC	TRBD1	NA	TRBV7-6	TRBJ2-5
CASSQDFAGALNQPQHF	TGCGCCAGCAGCCAAGATTTCGCAGGGGCTCTGAATCAGCCCCAGCATTTT	NA	NA	TRBV4-1	TRBJ1-5
CASSLGQPSYEQYF	TGTGCCAGCAGTTTGGGACAGCCTTCCTACGAGCAGTACTTC	TRBD1	NA	TRBV27	TRBJ2-7
CASSPLGDLLGTGIQPQHF	TGCGCCAGCAGCCCCTTAGGGGACCTTTTAGGGACAGGGATACAGCCCCAGCATTTT	TRBD1	NA	TRBV4-1	TRBJ1-5
CAWSDAAMILMNTEAFF	TGTGCCTGGAGTGATGCAGCCATGATTTTAATGAACACTGAAGCTTTCTTT	NA	NA	TRBV30	TRBJ1-1
CAISLDGSYEQYF	TGTGCCATCAGTTTGGACGGCTCCTACGAGCAGTACTTC	NA	NA	TRBV10-3	TRBJ2-7
CASSFAAGSRDEQYF	TGTGCCAGCAGTTTCGCAGCGGGGTCCCGGGACGAGCAGTACTTC	TRBD2	NA	TRBV28	TRBJ2-7
CAIKGLAGEQFF	TGTGCCATCAAAGGACTAGCGGGAGAGCAGTTCTTC	TRBD2	NA	TRBV27	TRBJ2-1
CASSSTGVTDTQYF	TGTGCCAGCTCATCTACAGGGGTCACAGATACGCAGTATTTT	TRBD1	NA	TRBV18	TRBJ2-3
CASRQGGTGIQPQHF	TGTGCCAGCCGACAGGGGGGGACGGGGATCCAGCCCCAGCATTTT	TRBD1	NA	TRBV28	TRBJ1-5
CASSLVQNQETQYF	TGTGCCAGCAGCTTAGTGCAGAACCAAGAGACCCAGTACTTC	NA	NA	TRBV7-9	TRBJ2-5
CASSLGLAGYNEQFF	TGTGCCAGCAGCTTAGGGCTAGCGGGCTACAATGAGCAGTTCTTC	TRBD2	NA	TRBV7-3	TRBJ2-1
CASSRTKNTGELFF	TGCGCCAGCAGCCGGACGAAGAACACCGGGGAGCTGTTTTTT	NA	NA	TRBV4-1	TRBJ2-2
CASSWTRVTGELFF	TGTGCCAGCAGTTGGACTAGGGTTACCGGGGAGCTGTTTTTT	TRBD2	NA	TRBV27	TRBJ2-2
CATSRLVPDTQYF	TGTGCCACCAGCAGGCTGGTACCAGATACGCAGTATTTT	NA	NA	TRBV15	TRBJ2-3
CASGRAKNIQYF	TGTGCCAGCGGGCGAGCCAAAAACATTCAGTACTTC	NA	NA	TRBV27	TRBJ2-4
CASSSTPTQAQHF	TGTGCCAGCAGCTCGACTCCCACTCAAGCCCAGCATTTT	NA	once	TRBV27	TRBJ1-5
CASSVVGGPQETQYF	TGTGCCAGCAGCGTAGTCGGCGGACCACAAGAGACCCAGTACTTC	NA	once	TRBV9	TRBJ2-5
CASSLEVSYEQYF	TGTGCCAGCAGCTTAGAGGTCTCCTACGAGCAGTACTTC	NA	NA	TRBV11-1	TRBJ2-7
CASDKLQDGNQPQHF	TGTGCCAGTGACAAGCTTCAGGACGGCAATCAGCCCCAGCATTTT	NA	NA	TRBV19	TRBJ1-5
CASRGVAGVSYNEQFF	TGTGCCAGCAGGGGCGTAGCGGGAGTCTCCTACAATGAGCAGTTCTTC	TRBD2	NA	TRBV2	TRBJ2-1
CASSLGAYEQYF	TGTGCCAGCAGTTTAGGGGCCTACGAGCAGTACTTC	NA	NA	TRBV28	TRBJ2-7
CASSPGGSYEQYF	TGCGCCAGCAGCCCCGGCGGGTCCTACGAGCAGTACTTC	NA	NA	TRBV5-1	TRBJ2-7
CASSLFSGANVLTF	TGTGCCAGCAGCTTATTCTCTGGGGCCAACGTCCTGACTTTC	NA	NA	TRBV13	TRBJ2-6
CASSEGTGGVYGYTF	TGTGCCAGCAGTGAAGGGACAGGGGGCGTCTATGGCTACACCTTC	TRBD1	NA	TRBV6-1	TRBJ1-2
CASSLYSSYEQYF	TGTGCCAGCAGCTTATACAGCTCCTACGAGCAGTACTTC	NA	once	TRBV5-6	TRBJ2-7
CASSLEGVDEQFF	TGTGCCAGCAGCTTAGAAGGGGTGGATGAGCAGTTCTTC	NA	NA	TRBV7-9	TRBJ2-1
CASSWNGVGYTF	TGTGCCAGCAGTTGGAACGGGGTCGGCTACACCTTC	NA	NA	TRBV6-5	TRBJ1-2
CASTPGETQYF	TGTGCCAGCACCCCTGGGGAGACCCAGTACTTC	NA	NA	TRBV11-2	TRBJ2-5
CASSLVGSYNEQFF	TGTGCCAGCAGCTTGGTGGGCTCCTACAATGAGCAGTTCTTC	NA	medium-sized	TRBV7-3	TRBJ2-1
CAWSAPTGLGTDTQYF	TGTGCCTGGAGTGCCCCTACAGGTCTAGGCACAGATACGCAGTATTTT	NA	once	TRBV30	TRBJ2-3
CASSLSHGPNTIYF	TGCGCCAGCAGCCTAAGTCACGGTCCAAACACCATATATTTT	NA	NA	TRBV4-1	TRBJ1-3
CASGSSSGYYNEQFF	TGTGCCAGCGGGAGTTCTAGCGGATATTACAATGAGCAGTTCTTC	TRBD2	NA	TRBV27	TRBJ2-1
CASGPGLGPGNYGYTF	TGTGCTAGTGGCCCTGGTCTTGGACCGGGGAACTATGGCTACACCTTC	NA	NA	TRBV12-5	TRBJ1-2
CASSPTYEQYF	TGTGCCAGCAGCCCGACCTACGAGCAGTACTTC	NA	NA	TRBV7-9	TRBJ2-7
CASSVGNLFNEQFF	TGTGCCAGCAGCGTAGGTAATTTGTTTAATGAGCAGTTCTTC	NA	NA	TRBV9	TRBJ2-1
CASSFGILKNIQYF	TGTGCCAGTAGTTTCGGGATCCTCAAAAACATTCAGTACTTC	NA	few	TRBV19	TRBJ2-4
CASSQVQITMNTEAFF	TGTGCCAGCAGCCAAGTACAGATAACCATGAACACTGAAGCTTTCTTT	NA	once	TRBV14	TRBJ1-1
CASSRTGPTDTQYF	TGTGCCAGCAGTCGGACAGGGCCCACAGATACGCAGTATTTT	TRBD1	once	TRBV2	TRBJ2-3
CSVEERGRGAYEQYF	TGCAGCGTTGAAGAGAGAGGCAGGGGGGCTTACGAGCAGTACTTC	NA	NA	TRBV29-1	TRBJ2-7
CASSVWRGANQETQYF	TGTGCCAGCAGTGTTTGGCGGGGAGCCAACCAAGAGACCCAGTACTTC	NA	NA	TRBV6-1	TRBJ2-5
CASSLGMGGRSEQFF	TGTGCCAGCAGCTTAGGTATGGGCGGGCGGTCTGAGCAGTTCTTC	NA	NA	TRBV7-2	TRBJ2-1
CASQGASNQPQHF	TGTGCCAGCCAAGGGGCTAGCAATCAGCCCCAGCATTTT	NA	NA	TRBV19	TRBJ1-5
CSVQRLGEQYF	TGCAGCGTTCAGCGACTAGGCGAGCAGTACTTC	NA	NA	TRBV29-1	TRBJ2-7
CASSEGRGLGEQYF	TGCGCCAGCAGTGAGGGCAGGGGGCTCGGCGAGCAGTACTTC	TRBD1	NA	TRBV10-1	TRBJ2-7
CASSRGLAGEEEQFF	TGCGCCAGCAGTCGCGGACTAGCGGGAGAAGAGGAGCAGTTCTTC	TRBD2	NA	TRBV10-2	TRBJ2-1
CASSYGIAGANVLTF	TGTGCCAGCAGTTATGGGATCGCTGGGGCCAACGTCCTGACTTTC	NA	once	TRBV6-5	TRBJ2-6